This TCR beta chain was retrieved from a study of shared clonotypes between healthy human individuals. Only in-frame clones appear in the TCRdb table, and some are missing; sequencing was by immunoSEQ multiplex PCR. Of a few million clones listed, 85% to 95% are singletons. The germline CDR1 and CDR2 sequences are SGHVS and FQNEAQ. CDR3 size: 16 residues. The junction had 10 bases not matched to a gene; V was cut back by 2 bases and J by 5 bases. Specimen: naive CD4+ T cells sorted from blood. This sample's subset: CD45RA+ positively selected. The TCR originated in a man between 18 and 29 years old in good health. This sequence joins TRBV7-8 and TRBJ1-2; 8 bases map to TRBD1. CDR3 amino acids: CASSLRGQGASYGYTF. For the CDR3, the DNA is TGTGCCAGCAGCTTAAGGGGGCAGGGGGCAAGTTATGGCTACACCTTC.